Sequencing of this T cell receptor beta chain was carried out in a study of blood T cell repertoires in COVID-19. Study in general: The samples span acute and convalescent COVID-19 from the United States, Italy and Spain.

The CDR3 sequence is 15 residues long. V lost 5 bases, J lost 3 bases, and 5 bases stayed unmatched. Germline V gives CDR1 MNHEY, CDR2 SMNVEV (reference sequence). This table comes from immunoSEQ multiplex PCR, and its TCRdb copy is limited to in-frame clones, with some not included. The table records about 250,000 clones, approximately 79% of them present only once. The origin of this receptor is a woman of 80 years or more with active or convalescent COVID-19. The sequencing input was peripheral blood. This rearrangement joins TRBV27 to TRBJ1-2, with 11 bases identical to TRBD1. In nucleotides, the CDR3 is TGTGCCAGCAGTGTTGGACAGGGGGCCGACTATGGCTACACCTTC. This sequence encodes CASSVGQGADYGYTF.